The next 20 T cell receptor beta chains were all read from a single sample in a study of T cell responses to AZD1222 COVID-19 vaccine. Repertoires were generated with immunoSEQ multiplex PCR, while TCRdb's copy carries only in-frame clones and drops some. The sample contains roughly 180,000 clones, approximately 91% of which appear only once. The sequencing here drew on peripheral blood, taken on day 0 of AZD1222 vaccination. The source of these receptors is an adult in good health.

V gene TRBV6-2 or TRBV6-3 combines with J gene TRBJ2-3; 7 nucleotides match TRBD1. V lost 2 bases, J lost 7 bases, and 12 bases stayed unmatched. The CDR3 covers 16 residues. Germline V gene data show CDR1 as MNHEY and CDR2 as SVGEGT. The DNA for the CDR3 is TGTGCCAGCAGTTACCCCGGGACAGTTCCCCCCTATACGCAGTATTTT. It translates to CASSYPGTVPPYTQYF.

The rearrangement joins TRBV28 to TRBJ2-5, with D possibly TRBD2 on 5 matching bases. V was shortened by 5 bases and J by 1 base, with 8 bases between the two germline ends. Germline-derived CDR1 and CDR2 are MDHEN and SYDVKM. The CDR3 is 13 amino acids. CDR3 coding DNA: TGTGCCAGCAGTCGGACTGGCCAAGAGACCCAGTACTTC. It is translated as CASSRTGQETQYF. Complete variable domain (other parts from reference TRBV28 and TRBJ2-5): DVKVTQSSRYLVKRTGEKVFLECVQDMDHENMFWYRQDPGLGLRLIYFSYDVKMKEKGDIPEGYSVSREKKERFSLILESASTNQTSMYLCASSRTGQETQYFGPGTRLLVL.

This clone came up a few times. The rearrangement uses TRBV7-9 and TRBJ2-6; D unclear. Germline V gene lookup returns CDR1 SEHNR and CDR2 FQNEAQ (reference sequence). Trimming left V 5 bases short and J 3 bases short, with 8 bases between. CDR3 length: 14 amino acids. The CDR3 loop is CASSPLGGANVLTF. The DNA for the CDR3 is TGTGCCAGCAGCCCGCTTGGTGGGGCCAACGTCCTGACTTTC.

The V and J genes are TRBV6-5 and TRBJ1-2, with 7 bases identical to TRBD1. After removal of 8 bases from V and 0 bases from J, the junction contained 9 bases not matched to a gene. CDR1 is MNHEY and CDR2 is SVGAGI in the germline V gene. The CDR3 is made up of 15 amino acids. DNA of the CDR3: TGTGCCAGCGGGGCCAGGGGGACGGCTAACTATGGCTACACCTTC. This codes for CASGARGTANYGYTF.

The CDR3 DNA is TGTGCCAGCAGCACAGGGCTGAACACTGAAGCTTTCTTT. It yields the protein CASSTGLNTEAFF. The chain has TRBV7-6 and TRBJ1-1, with D perhaps TRBD1 (6 bases). Deletions cut 5 bases from V and 0 bases from J, with 7 bases between. The length of the CDR3 is 13 residues. Germline V gives CDR1 SGHVS, CDR2 FNYEAQ.

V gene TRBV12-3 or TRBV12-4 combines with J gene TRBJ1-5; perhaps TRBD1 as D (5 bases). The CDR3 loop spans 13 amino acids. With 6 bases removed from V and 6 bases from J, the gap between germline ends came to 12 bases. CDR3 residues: CASRPEGSQPQHF. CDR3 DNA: TGTGCCAGCAGGCCTGAGGGGTCTCAGCCCCAGCATTTT.

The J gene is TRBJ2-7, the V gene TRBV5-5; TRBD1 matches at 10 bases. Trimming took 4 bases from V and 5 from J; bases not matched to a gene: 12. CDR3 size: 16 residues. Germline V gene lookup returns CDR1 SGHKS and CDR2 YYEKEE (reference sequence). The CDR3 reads CASSHIAGTGDHEQYF. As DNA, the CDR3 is TGTGCCAGCAGCCACATCGCCGGGACAGGGGACCACGAGCAGTACTTC.

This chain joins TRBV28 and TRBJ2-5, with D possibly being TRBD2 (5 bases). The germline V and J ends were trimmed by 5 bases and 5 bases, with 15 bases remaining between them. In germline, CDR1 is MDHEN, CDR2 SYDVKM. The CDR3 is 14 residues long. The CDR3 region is CASSPPGFYETQYF. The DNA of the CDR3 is TGTGCCAGCAGTCCCCCGGGGTTTTATGAGACCCAGTACTTC.

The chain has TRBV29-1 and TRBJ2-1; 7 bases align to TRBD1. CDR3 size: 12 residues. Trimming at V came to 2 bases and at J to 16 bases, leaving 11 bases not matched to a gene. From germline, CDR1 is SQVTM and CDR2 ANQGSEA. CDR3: CSVELGTADSFF. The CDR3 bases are TGCAGCGTTGAATTGGGGACAGCGGATAGCTTCTTC.

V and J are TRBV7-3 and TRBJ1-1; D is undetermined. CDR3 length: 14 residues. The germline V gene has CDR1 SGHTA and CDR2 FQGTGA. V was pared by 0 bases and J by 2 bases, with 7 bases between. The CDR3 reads CASSLTSGNTEAFF. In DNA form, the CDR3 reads TGTGCCAGCAGCTTAACTTCGGGAAACACTGAAGCTTTCTTT.

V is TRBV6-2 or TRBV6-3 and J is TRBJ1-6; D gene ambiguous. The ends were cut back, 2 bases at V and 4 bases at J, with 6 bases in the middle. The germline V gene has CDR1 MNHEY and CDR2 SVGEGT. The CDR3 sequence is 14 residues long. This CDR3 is CASSYVQYNSPLHF. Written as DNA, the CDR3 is TGTGCCAGCAGTTACGTACAATATAATTCACCCCTCCACTTT.

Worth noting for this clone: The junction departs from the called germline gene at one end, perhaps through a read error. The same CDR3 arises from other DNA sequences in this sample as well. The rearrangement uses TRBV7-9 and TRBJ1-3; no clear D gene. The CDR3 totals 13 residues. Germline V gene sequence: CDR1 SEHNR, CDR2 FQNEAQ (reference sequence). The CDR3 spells CASSLETGNTIYF. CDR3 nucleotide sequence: TGTGCCAGCAGTTTAGAGACAGGAAACACCATATATTTT.

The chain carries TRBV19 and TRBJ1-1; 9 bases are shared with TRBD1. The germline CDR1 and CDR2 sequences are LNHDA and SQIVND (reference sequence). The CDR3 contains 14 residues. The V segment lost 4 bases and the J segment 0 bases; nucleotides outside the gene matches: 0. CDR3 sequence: CASSRTGVNTEAFF. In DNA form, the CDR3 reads TGTGCCAGTAGTAGGACAGGGGTGAACACTGAAGCTTTCTTT.

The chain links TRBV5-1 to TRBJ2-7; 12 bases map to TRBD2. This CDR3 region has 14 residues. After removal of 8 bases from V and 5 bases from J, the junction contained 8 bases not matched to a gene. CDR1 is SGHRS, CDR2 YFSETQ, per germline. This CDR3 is CASSTSGRLDEQYF. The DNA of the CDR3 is TGCGCCAGTTCTACTAGCGGGAGGTTGGACGAGCAGTACTTC.

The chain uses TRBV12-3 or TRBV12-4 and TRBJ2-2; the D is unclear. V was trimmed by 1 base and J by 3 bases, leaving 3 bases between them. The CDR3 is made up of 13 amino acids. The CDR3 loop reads CASSLEHTGELFF. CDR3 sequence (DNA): TGTGCCAGCAGTTTAGAGCACACCGGGGAGCTGTTTTTT.

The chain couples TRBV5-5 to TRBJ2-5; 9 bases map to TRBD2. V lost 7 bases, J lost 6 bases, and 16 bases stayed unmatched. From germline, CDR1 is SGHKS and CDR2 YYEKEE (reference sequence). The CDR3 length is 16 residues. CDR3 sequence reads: CASRGDAGGPLKTQYF. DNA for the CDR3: TGTGCCAGCCGCGGGGACGCGGGGGGGCCTCTAAAGACCCAGTACTTC.

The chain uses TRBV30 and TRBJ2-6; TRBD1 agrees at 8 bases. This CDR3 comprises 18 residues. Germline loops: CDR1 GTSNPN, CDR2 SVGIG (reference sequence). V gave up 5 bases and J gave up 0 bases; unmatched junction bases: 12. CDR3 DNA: TGTGCCTGGGGTTTGGACAGGGCCCTTCTCTCTGGGGCCAACGTCCTGACTTTC. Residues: CAWGLDRALLSGANVLTF.

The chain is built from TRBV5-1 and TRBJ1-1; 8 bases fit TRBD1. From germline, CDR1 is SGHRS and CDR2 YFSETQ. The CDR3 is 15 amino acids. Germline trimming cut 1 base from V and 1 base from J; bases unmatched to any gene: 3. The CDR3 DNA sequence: TGCGCCAGCAGCTTGAGCGGGACAGGGAACACTGAAGCTTTCTTT. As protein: CASSLSGTGNTEAFF.

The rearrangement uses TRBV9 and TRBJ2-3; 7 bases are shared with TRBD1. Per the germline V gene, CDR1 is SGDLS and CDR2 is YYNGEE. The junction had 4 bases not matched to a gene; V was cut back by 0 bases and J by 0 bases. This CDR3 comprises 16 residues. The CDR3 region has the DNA TGTGCCAGCAGCGTAGCGACAGGGTCGAGCACAGATACGCAGTATTTT. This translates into CASSVATGSSTDTQYF.

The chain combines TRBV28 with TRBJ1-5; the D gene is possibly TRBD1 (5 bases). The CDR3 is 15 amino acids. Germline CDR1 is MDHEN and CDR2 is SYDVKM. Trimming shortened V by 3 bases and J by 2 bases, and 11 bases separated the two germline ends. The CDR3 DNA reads TGTGCCAGCAGTTTGTTACGGGACGGCAATCAGCCCCAGCATTTT. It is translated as CASSLLRDGNQPQHF. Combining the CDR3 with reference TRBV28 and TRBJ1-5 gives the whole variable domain DVKVTQSSRYLVKRTGEKVFLECVQDMDHENMFWYRQDPGLGLRLIYFSYDVKMKEKGDIPEGYSVSREKKERFSLILESASTNQTSMYLCASSLLRDGNQPQHFGDGTRLSIL.